This TCR beta chain is drawn from a study of patients and donors after allogeneic stem cell transplantation. This clonotype was detected a few times. The V end lost 0 bases, the J end lost 3 bases, and 12 bases lay between the germline ends. Per the germline V gene, CDR1 is LGHNA and CDR2 is YSLEER. The CDR3 is made up of 16 amino acids. TCRdb used MiXCR to reprocess the RT-PCR reads, holding one entry per CDR3 protein. The sample has tens of thousands of distinct CDR3 sequences; approximately 6.2% are singletons. The sequenced sample was blood, either unsorted or a sorted T cell fraction (not recorded which). This chain joins TRBV4-3 and TRBJ2-1; D is perhaps TRBD2 (6 bases). This sequence originates from a human donor who was either an allogeneic HSCT recipient or a stem cell or donor lymphocyte infusion donor (not recorded which). It is not recorded whose cells these are; they may come from a transplant donor. The CDR3 is CASSQDLLGGYNEQFF. The DNA for the CDR3 is TGCGCCAGCAGCCAAGATCTCCTGGGGGGCTACAATGAGCAGTTCTTC.